Included here is one TCR beta chain sequence, with context. Its cognate antigen is unknown. This sample is part of a study of shared clonotypes between healthy human individuals. This CDR3 region has 15 residues. With 3 bases clipped from V and 0 bases from J, the junction kept 2 bases outside the gene matches. Germline V gene lookup returns CDR1 SGHTA and CDR2 FQGNSA. The protocol was immunoSEQ multiplex PCR, while the TCRdb copy is restricted to in-frame clones and leaves out a portion. Among a few million clones listed, approximately 94% were seen once. Study-level points and caveats: Naive subsets usually exceeded memory subsets in estimated richness. The researchers took only blood, and tissue repertoires probably look different.

Sequenced: naive CD4+ T cells sorted from blood. Documented subset: CD45RA+ positively selected. This clonotype originated in a young man in good health. V usage is TRBV7-2 and J usage is TRBJ2-1; 7 bases match TRBD1. The CDR3 protein is CASSLTGNSYNEQFF. The CDR3 DNA sequence: TGTGCCAGCAGCTTGACAGGGAACTCCTACAATGAGCAGTTCTTC. Using reference TRBV7-2 and TRBJ2-1 for the parts outside the CDR3, the full variable domain is GAGVSQSPSNKVTEKGKDVELRCDPISGHTALYWYRQSLGQGLEFLIYFQGNSAPDKSGLPSDRFSAERTGGSVSTLTIQRTQQEDSAVYLCASSLTGNSYNEQFFGPGTRLTVL.